The sequence of this TCR beta chain was determined in a study of naive and memory T cell subsets. Cells stained for CD3, CD4, CD8, CD45RA and CD27 were sorted into four subsets. This CDR3 comprises 16 residues. Trimming took 4 bases from V and 8 from J; bases not matched to a gene: 12. Germline assignment: CDR1 MNHEY and CDR2 SMNVEV (reference sequence). Both TRBC1 and TRBC2 were covered by a beta constant-region primer of two equimolar oligonucleotides. Four rounds of PCR amplified the ligated cDNA using nested alpha and beta constant-region primers plus SP2. TCRdb independently ran MiXCR on the UMI-ligation and nested PCR reads; one entry per CDR3 protein. The sample has 150,000 or so distinct CDR3 sequences; 22% are singletons. Overall study results and limits: A clonotype means one alpha or beta sequence, not an alpha/beta pair. Naive repertoires, especially CD8, held a few larger clonotypes, possibly memory cells re-expressing CD45RA.

This clonotype was detected only a few times. The antigen is not known. This rearrangement joins TRBV27 to TRBJ2-1, with 9 bases identical to TRBD2. This receptor was obtained from a human donor in good health. The sequencing input was naive CD4+ T cells from blood. Written as DNA, the CDR3 is TGTGCCAGCAGTTCCCTAGCGGGGCGGGCACACGATGAGCAGTTCTTC. Residues: CASSSLAGRAHDEQFF.